This T cell receptor beta chain appears in the sequencing data of a study of shared T cell receptors in the human thymus. TCRdb's table, derived via immunoSEQ multiplex PCR, lists solely in-frame clones and lacks some. The data show roughly 500,000 clones, approximately 78% seen once. V gave up 5 bases and J gave up 7 bases; unmatched junction bases: 7. The germline V gene has CDR1 SEHNR and CDR2 FQNEAQ (reference sequence). The CDR3 extends over 14 amino acids. These same data were also listed under a study on human thymus T cells. That source notes: Corrective surgery for congenital heart defects was being performed on the healthy Finnish infants who were the donors. Thymic tissue was derived from resections collected during corrective heart surgery. Thymic and blood repertoires appeared to carry a bias in their V and J gene usage. Unrelated people showed highly overlapping thymic repertoires, related research reported.

This clonotype originated in a boy under two years old with a congenital heart defect. Sequenced: thymocytes. This chain connects TRBV7-9 to TRBJ1-4; 7 nucleotides line up with TRBD1. The DNA of the CDR3 is TGTGCCAGCAGCCCAGGGGGTCCCGGTGAAAAACTGTTTTTT. Translating it yields CASSPGGPGEKLFF.